The sequence of this TCR beta chain was determined in a study of CD8+ T cells in alopecia areata (dated by TCRdb to the late 2010s). A note on the overall study: The study used high-throughput TCRbeta sequencing to examine T cell clonal expansion in alopecia areata, in both the C3H/HeJ mouse model and human patients. Clonality in the scalp was compared among normal scalp (n=4), patchy alopecia areata scalp (n=8), and alopecia totalis/universalis scalp (n=8). RNA was obtained with the PAXgene miRNA kit for fixed scalp, the miRNeasy kit for PBMCs, and the RNeasy kit for mouse skin. On the human side, TCRbeta sequencing was run on scalp tissue and on sorted CD4+ and CD8+ peripheral blood T cells from healthy controls and from alopecia areata patients with either patchy or totalis/universalis disease. immunoSEQ multiplex PCR using 35 Vbeta forward primers and 13 Jbeta reverse primers was used to amplify TCRbeta CDR3 regions.

The library relied on the immunoSEQ multiplex PCR assay. RNA was extracted from all samples and reverse transcribed into cDNA as template for TCR sequencing. SuperScript III was used for first-strand cDNA synthesis, primed with a 2:1 mix of oligo-dT and random hexamers. Amplification bias was assessed with a synthetic immune receptor repertoire, and residual bias was removed computationally. Processing in the source paper ran as follows. Raw reads were preprocessed for error removal, and CDR3 was defined according to IMGT conventions as running from the conserved cysteine to phenylalanine. Clonality was computed by normalizing Shannon entropy by log2 of the number of productive unique TCRs and subtracting the result from 1. CD4 or CD8 identity of scalp clones was inferred by cross-referencing scalp TCRbeta sequences with sorted blood CD4 and CD8 repertoires. TCRdb took over this immuneACCESS table, retaining in-frame rearrangements with V and J assigned. Such tables are incomplete; in checked studies, under half of the missing clones stem from an unresolved V gene, and the remainder is unexplained. Clone size and the V and J calls come from that table; the DNA yielded D and trimming. This sample has about 140,000 clones in its table, and about 60% of those were observed once. The ten largest clones represent over 4% of the sample.

Broader findings and caveats from the paper: TCR sequences shared between patients were less clear than in mice, possibly partly because of HLA diversity in the patient population. Compared with normal scalp, lesional scalp, particularly in alopecia totalis/universalis, had higher clonality and more expanded CD8+ clones, which suggests antigenic drive. Resident alphabeta T cells in normal human skin are also sequenced, complicating scalp TCR repertoire analysis, unlike mouse skin dominated by gammadelta T cells.

PBMCs were isolated by density centrifugation and stained for CD3, CD4 and CD8, after which CD4+ and CD8+ T cells were sorted on a FACSAria. Scalp biopsies and blood samples were obtained from unaffected controls. This clone was seen only a few times. Its antigen specificity is not known. Per-base quality was not reported, and no clone a single base away is much larger than it. CDR1 and CDR2 are read off the germline V gene as MNHEY and SVGAGI. The CDR3 starts with the cysteine, ends with the phenylalanine, and has 14 residues. The read is trimmed to its CDR3 DNA, 42 bases read in frame from base 1. Trimming takes 6 bases from V and 0 bases from J, and the germline ends sit 11 bases apart.

The TCR comes from a human donor in good health. The sequenced sample was CD4+ T cells sorted from blood. The receptor chain draws on TRBV6-5 and TRBJ1-1; TRBD1 could be the D gene, as 6 bases match. The CDR3 corresponds to CASRRGHLNTEAFF. The DNA reads TGTGCCAGCAGGAGGGGACACCTGAACACTGAAGCTTTCTTT.